The rows below give T cell receptor beta chains drawn from one sample of a study of cytomegalovirus exposure and HLA in healthy donors. The method was immunoSEQ multiplex PCR; TCRdb's version includes in-frame clones alone and lacks a portion of them. The sample holds around 300,000 clones; roughly 70% are singletons and the top ten take 2% to 2.5%. Sequenced material: PBMCs. Source of these receptors: a female donor in good health and CMV-seronegative. CDR3s leave out the opening cysteine and the closing phenylalanine or tryptophan. Fields, in order: CDR3 protein, clone size, D gene, V gene, J gene. D genes are given only for firm matches. For some rows the clone size is stated as once, few or many, or as a class when expanded; others skip it.

cdr3_aa: ASSSHRGSSYNSPLH; clone_size: -; d_call: TRBD1; v_call: TRBV27; j_call: TRBJ1-6
cdr3_aa: ASSRSYEQY; clone_size: -; d_call: -; v_call: TRBV11-3; j_call: TRBJ2-7
cdr3_aa: ASSLREGAPGYT; clone_size: few; d_call: TRBD1; v_call: TRBV5-4; j_call: TRBJ1-2
cdr3_aa: ASSLVTSGRANEQF; clone_size: -; d_call: TRBD2; v_call: TRBV5-1; j_call: TRBJ2-1
cdr3_aa: ASSLSSSNEQF; clone_size: -; d_call: -; v_call: TRBV27; j_call: TRBJ2-1
cdr3_aa: ATSRDMGLSYEQY; clone_size: -; d_call: -; v_call: TRBV15; j_call: -
cdr3_aa: ASSRLLAERTDTQY; clone_size: few; d_call: TRBD2; v_call: TRBV5-1; j_call: TRBJ2-3
cdr3_aa: ASSLFGGYEQY; clone_size: -; d_call: -; v_call: TRBV5-1; j_call: TRBJ2-7
cdr3_aa: ASSLMGQGGNEQY; clone_size: -; d_call: TRBD1; v_call: TRBV7-3; j_call: TRBJ2-7
cdr3_aa: ASSLWTAAAF; clone_size: -; d_call: -; v_call: TRBV6-1; j_call: TRBJ1-1
cdr3_aa: ASSPGRLSGNTIY; clone_size: few; d_call: -; v_call: TRBV18; j_call: TRBJ1-3
cdr3_aa: ASSILAGVAEQY; clone_size: -; d_call: TRBD2; v_call: TRBV6-6; j_call: TRBJ2-7
cdr3_aa: ASSAQKMNTEAF; clone_size: -; d_call: -; v_call: TRBV5-1; j_call: TRBJ1-1
cdr3_aa: ASSAGTAYPAETQY; clone_size: -; d_call: -; v_call: TRBV5-5; j_call: TRBJ2-5
cdr3_aa: ASSLISLYRVSNQPQH; clone_size: -; d_call: -; v_call: TRBV7-3; j_call: TRBJ1-5
cdr3_aa: ASSPGPSGATDTQY; clone_size: -; d_call: TRBD2; v_call: TRBV5-4; j_call: TRBJ2-3
cdr3_aa: ASNTLQGGATSTDTQY; clone_size: -; d_call: -; v_call: TRBV27; j_call: TRBJ2-3
cdr3_aa: ASSLSRGPLASEQY; clone_size: -; d_call: -; v_call: TRBV27; j_call: TRBJ2-7
cdr3_aa: ASSSLRTVQNSPLH; clone_size: -; d_call: -; v_call: TRBV11-2; j_call: TRBJ1-6
cdr3_aa: ASSQDWVGTGYEQY; clone_size: -; d_call: TRBD1; v_call: TRBV4-1; j_call: TRBJ2-7
cdr3_aa: ASSSGLLGNEQF; clone_size: -; d_call: -; v_call: TRBV18; j_call: TRBJ2-1
cdr3_aa: ASSQSGRAITGELF; clone_size: few; d_call: TRBD2; v_call: TRBV7-6; j_call: TRBJ2-2
cdr3_aa: AWSPPSVKETQY; clone_size: -; d_call: -; v_call: TRBV30; j_call: TRBJ2-5
cdr3_aa: ASRTGGAGDTQY; clone_size: -; d_call: TRBD1; v_call: TRBV28; j_call: TRBJ2-3
cdr3_aa: ASSWIQGAAYEQY; clone_size: -; d_call: TRBD1; v_call: TRBV5-1; j_call: TRBJ2-7
cdr3_aa: ASSLGLAGGYIQY; clone_size: -; d_call: TRBD2; v_call: TRBV5-1; j_call: TRBJ2-4
cdr3_aa: ASGERERSETQY; clone_size: -; d_call: TRBD2; v_call: TRBV27; j_call: TRBJ2-5